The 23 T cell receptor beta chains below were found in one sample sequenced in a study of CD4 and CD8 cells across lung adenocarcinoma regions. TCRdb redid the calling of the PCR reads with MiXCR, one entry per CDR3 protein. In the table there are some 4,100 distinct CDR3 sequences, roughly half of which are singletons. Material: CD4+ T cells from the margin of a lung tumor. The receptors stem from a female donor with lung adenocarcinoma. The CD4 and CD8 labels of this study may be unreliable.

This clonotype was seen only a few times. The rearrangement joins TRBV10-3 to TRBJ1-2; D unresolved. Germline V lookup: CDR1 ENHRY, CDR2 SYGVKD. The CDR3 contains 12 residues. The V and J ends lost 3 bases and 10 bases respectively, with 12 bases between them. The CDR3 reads CAISDRSDDYTF. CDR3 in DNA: TGTGCCATCAGTGACAGGTCCGACGACTACACCTTC.

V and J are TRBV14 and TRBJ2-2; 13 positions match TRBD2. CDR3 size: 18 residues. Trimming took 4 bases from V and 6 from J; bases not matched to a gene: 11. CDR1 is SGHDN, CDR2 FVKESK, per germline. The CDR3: CASSPYKGLAGHPGELFF. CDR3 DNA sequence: TGTGCCAGCAGCCCCTACAAGGGACTAGCGGGACACCCCGGGGAGCTGTTTTTT.

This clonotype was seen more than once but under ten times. This CDR3 reads CASTSQGNSYNEQFF. CDR3 DNA sequence: TGTGCCAGCACCTCTCAGGGAAACTCCTACAATGAGCAGTTCTTC. This rearrangement joins TRBV9 to TRBJ2-1; maybe TRBD1 (5 bases). This CDR3 has 15 residues. Germline V CDR1 and CDR2: SGDLS, YYNGEE. V was pared by 6 bases and J by 0 bases, with 13 bases between.

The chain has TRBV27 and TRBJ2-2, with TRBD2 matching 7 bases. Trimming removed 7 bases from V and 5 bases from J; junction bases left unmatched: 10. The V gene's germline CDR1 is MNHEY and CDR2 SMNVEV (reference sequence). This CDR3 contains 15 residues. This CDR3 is CASKVGGRGTGELFF. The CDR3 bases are TGTGCCAGCAAGGTGGGAGGGAGAGGGACCGGGGAGCTGTTTTTT.

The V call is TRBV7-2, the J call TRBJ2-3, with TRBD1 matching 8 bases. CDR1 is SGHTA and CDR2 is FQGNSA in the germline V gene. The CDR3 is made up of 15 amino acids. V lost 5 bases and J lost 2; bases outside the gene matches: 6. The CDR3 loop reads CASSLGTGATDTQYF. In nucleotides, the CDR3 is TGTGCCAGCAGCCTAGGGACAGGAGCCACAGATACGCAGTATTTT. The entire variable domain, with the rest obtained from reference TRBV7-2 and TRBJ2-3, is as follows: GAGVSQSPSNKVTEKGKDVELRCDPISGHTALYWYRQSLGQGLEFLIYFQGNSAPDKSGLPSDRFSAERTGGSVSTLTIQRTQQEDSAVYLCASSLGTGATDTQYFGPGTRLTVL.

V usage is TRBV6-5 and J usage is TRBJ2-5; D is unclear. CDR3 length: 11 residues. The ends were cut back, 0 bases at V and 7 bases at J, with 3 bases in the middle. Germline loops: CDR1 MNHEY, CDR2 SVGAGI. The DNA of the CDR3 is TGTGCCAGCAGTTACTCGGGGACCCAGTACTTC. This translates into CASSYSGTQYF.

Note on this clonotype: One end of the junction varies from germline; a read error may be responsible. The CDR3 region has the DNA TGTGCCAGCAGTGAGTGTAATACGGCGCAAGCGACCCAGTACTTC. It yields the protein CASSECNTAQATQYF. The chain employs TRBV6-1 and TRBJ2-5, with unresolved D. This CDR3 has 15 amino acids. The germline gives CDR1 MNHNS, CDR2 SASEGT.

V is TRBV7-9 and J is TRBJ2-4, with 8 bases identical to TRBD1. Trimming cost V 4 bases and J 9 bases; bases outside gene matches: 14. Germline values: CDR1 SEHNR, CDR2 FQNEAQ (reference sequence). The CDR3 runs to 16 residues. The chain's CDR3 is CASSSGQGLIGSIQYF. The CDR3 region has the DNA TGTGCCAGCAGCTCAGGACAGGGTCTCATTGGGAGCATTCAGTACTTC.

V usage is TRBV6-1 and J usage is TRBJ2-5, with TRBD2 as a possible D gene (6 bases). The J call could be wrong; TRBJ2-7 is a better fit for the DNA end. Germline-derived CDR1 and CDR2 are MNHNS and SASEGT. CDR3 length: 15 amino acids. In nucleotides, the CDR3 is TGTGCCAGCAAACCGGGAGCCCGGACCGAGGGCGAGCAGTACTTC. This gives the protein CASKPGARTEGEQYF.

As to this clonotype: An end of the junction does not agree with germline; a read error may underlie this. CDR3 residues: CARANGGREEKTQYF. For the CDR3, the DNA is TGTGCCAGGGCCAACGGGGGCCGTGAAGAAAAGACTCAGTACTTC. This chain uses TRBV27 with TRBJ2-5; D possibly uses TRBD1 or TRBD2 (6 bases each). CDR3 length equals 15 residues. Germline CDR1 and CDR2: MNHEY and SMNVEV (reference sequence).

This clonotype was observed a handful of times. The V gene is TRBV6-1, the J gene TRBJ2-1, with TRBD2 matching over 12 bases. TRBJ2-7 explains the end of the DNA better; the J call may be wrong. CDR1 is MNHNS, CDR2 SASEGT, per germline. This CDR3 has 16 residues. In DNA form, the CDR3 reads TGTGCCAGCAGAGAAACTCCTAGCGGGGGGGCCTACGAGCAGTACTTC. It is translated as CASRETPSGGAYEQYF.

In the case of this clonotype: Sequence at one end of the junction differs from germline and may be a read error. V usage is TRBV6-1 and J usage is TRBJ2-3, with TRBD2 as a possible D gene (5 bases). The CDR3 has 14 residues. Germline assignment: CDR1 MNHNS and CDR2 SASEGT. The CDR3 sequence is CASIEAVSTDAQYF. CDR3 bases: TGTGCCAGCATTGAAGCGGTGAGCACAGATGCGCAGTATTTT.

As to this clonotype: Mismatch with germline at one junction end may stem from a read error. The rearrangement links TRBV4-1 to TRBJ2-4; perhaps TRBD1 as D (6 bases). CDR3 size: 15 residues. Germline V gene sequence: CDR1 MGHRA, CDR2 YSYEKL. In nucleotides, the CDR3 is TGCGGCAGCGGTGCGGCGGTGGGGGCCACAGACACTCAGTACTTC. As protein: CGSGAAVGATDTQYF.

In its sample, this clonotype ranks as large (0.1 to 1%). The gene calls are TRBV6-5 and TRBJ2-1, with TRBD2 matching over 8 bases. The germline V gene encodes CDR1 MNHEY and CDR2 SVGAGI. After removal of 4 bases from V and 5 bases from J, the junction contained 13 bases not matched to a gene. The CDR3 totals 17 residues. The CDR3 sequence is CASSSNPGLVLNNEQFF. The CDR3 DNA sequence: TGTGCCAGCAGTTCTAATCCGGGACTAGTTCTTAACAATGAGCAGTTCTTC.

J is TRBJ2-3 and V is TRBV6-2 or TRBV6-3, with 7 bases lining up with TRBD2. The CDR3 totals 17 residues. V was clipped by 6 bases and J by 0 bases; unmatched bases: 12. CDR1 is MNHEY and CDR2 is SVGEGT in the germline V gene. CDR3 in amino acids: CASSHRPGLPSTDTQYF. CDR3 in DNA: TGTGCCAGCAGCCACAGACCGGGACTACCAAGCACAGATACGCAGTATTTT.

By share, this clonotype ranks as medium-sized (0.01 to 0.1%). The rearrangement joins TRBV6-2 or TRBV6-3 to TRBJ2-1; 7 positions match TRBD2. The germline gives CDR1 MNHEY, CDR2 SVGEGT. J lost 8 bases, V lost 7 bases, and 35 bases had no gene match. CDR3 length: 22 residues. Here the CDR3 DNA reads TGTGCCAGCACCCGATTTAGGGCCAAGCTAATTGGACTAGGACTTCTTCGGGATGAGCAGTTCTTC. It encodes CASTRFRAKLIGLGLLRDEQFF.

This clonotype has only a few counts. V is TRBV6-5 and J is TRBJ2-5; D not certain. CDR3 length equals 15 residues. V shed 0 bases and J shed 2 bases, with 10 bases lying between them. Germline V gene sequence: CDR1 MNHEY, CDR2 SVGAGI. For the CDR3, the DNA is TGTGCCAGCAGTTACTCGAGTTGGCTTCAAGAGACCCAGTACTTC. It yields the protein CASSYSSWLQETQYF.

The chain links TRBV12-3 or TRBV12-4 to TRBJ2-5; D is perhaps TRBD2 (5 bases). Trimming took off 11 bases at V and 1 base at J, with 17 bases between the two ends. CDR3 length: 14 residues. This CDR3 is CAGSRSRGQETQYF. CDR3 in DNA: TGTGCCGGGAGCAGGTCTCGCGGCCAAGAGACCCAGTACTTC.

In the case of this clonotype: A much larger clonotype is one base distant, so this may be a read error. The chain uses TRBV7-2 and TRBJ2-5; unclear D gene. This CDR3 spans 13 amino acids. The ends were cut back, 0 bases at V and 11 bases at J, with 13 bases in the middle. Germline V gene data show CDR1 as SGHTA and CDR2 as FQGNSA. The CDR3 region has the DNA TGTGCCAGCAGCTTAGCGTCTTTGGATGAGCAGTACTTC. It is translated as CASSLASLDEQYF.

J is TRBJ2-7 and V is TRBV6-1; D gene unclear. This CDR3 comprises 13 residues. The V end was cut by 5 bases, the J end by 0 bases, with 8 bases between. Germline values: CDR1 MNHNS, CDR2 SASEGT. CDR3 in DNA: TGTGCCAGCAGTCCGGGCCACTCCTACGAGCAGTACTTC. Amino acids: CASSPGHSYEQYF.

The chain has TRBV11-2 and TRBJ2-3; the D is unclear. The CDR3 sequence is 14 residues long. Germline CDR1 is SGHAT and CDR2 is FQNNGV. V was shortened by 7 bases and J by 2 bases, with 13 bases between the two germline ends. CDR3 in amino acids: CASTQTYLTDTQYF. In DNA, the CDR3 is TGTGCCAGCACCCAAACCTATCTCACAGATACGCAGTATTTT.

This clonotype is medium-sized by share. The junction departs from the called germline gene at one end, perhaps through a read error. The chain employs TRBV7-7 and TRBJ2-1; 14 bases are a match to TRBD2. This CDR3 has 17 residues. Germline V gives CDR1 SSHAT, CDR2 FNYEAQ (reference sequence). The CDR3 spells CASSLAPGTSGSSEQFF. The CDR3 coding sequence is TGTGCTAGCAGCTTAGCCCCCGGGACTAGCGGGAGTTCTGAGCAGTTCTTC. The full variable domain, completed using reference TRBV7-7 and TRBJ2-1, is GAGVSQSPRYKVTKRGQDVTLRCDPISSHATLYWYQQALGQGPEFLTYFNYEAQPDKSGLPSDRFSAERPEGSISTLTIQRTEQRDSAMYRCASSLAPGTSGSSEQFFGPGTRLTVL.

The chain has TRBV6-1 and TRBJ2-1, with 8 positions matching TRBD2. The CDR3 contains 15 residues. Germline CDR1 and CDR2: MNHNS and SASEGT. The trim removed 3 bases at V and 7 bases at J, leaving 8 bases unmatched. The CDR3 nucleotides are TGTGCCAGCAGTGAGTTTCGGGGGGGTTTGAATGAGCAGTTCTTC. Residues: CASSEFRGGLNEQFF.